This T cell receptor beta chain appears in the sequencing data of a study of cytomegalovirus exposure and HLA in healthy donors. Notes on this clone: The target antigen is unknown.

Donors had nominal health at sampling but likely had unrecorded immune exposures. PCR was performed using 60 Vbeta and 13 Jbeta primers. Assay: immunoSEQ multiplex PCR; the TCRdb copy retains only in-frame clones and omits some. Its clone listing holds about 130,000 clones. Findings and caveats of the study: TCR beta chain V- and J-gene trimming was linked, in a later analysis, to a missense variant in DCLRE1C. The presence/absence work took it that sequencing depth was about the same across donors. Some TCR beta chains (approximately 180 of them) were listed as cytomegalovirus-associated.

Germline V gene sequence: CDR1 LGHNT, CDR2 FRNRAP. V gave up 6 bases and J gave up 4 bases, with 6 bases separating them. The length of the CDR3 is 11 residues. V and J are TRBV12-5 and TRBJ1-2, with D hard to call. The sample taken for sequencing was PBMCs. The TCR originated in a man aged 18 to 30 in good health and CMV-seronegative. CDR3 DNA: TGTGCTAGTGGCAATTCCTATGGCTACACCTTC. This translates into CASGNSYGYTF.